The 22 T cell receptor beta chains in this list originate from one sample, sequenced in a study of T cell repertoires in cytomegalovirus infection. TCRdb ran MiXCR on the reads and lists one entry per CDR3 protein. Among under 200,000 distinct CDR3 sequences listed, nearly 9.5% were seen once. The source material was PBMCs. The receptors were sampled from a human donor in good health (CMV status not recorded). Some clones in this sample may be carry-over from other donors' samples.

The chain links TRBV20-1 to TRBJ2-3, with 14 positions matching TRBD2. Germline loops: CDR1 DFQATT, CDR2 SNEGSKA (reference sequence). The CDR3 totals 15 residues. V lost 5 bases and J lost 4; bases outside the gene matches: 5. The CDR3 loop is CSARGTSGSADTQYF. As DNA, the CDR3 is TGCAGTGCTCGCGGGACTAGCGGGAGCGCAGATACGCAGTATTTT.

The rearrangement joins TRBV5-4 to TRBJ2-2; 14 nucleotides match TRBD2. V lost 4 bases, J lost 2 bases, and 7 bases stayed unmatched. This CDR3 has 18 amino acids. Germline CDR1 is SGHNT and CDR2 is YYREEE (reference sequence). CDR3 coding DNA: TGTGCCAGCAGCCCTGGGACTAGCGGGGGACCCAACACCGGGGAGCTGTTTTTT. It yields the protein CASSPGTSGGPNTGELFF.

This clonotype was picked up a small number of times. The chain joins TRBV29-1 to TRBJ2-2, with D possibly called TRBD1 or TRBD2 (5 bases each). V lost 6 bases and J lost 4, with 15 bases in between. Germline V gives CDR1 SQVTM, CDR2 ANQGSEA. The CDR3 runs 14 residues. The DNA of the CDR3 is TGCAGCGTCGTGGGACGCCCAGGCACCGGGGAGCTGTTTTTT. It codes for CSVVGRPGTGELFF.

The V gene is TRBV6-2 or TRBV6-3, the J gene TRBJ2-7, with 8 nucleotides matching TRBD1. V was clipped by 6 bases and J by 7 bases; unmatched bases: 14. The CDR3 extends over 15 amino acids. The germline gives CDR1 MNHEY, CDR2 SVGEGT. The CDR3 loop reads CASRKGQGPLGEQYF. The CDR3 region has the DNA TGTGCCAGCAGAAAAGGACAGGGACCTTTGGGAGAGCAGTACTTC.

In its sample, this clonotype was seen many times. The chain has TRBV7-2 and TRBJ2-5; D is uncertain. Trimming shortened V by 1 base and J by 5 bases, and 11 bases separated the two germline ends. The CDR3 contains 14 residues. Germline loops: CDR1 SGHTA, CDR2 FQGNSA. Here the CDR3 DNA reads TGTGCCAGCAGCTTAGAAGGTGCTGCGGAGACCCAGTACTTC. Translated, it gives CASSLEGAAETQYF.

This clonotype was picked up many times. V gene TRBV28 combines with J gene TRBJ2-7; possibly TRBD1 for D (5 bases). V was trimmed by 5 bases and J by 5 bases, leaving 22 bases between them. Per germline, CDR1 MDHEN and CDR2 SYDVKM. This CDR3 is 16 amino acids long. CDR3 residues: CASSPLDTTSPDEQYF. As DNA, the CDR3 is TGTGCCAGCAGTCCACTGGACACAACCAGCCCAGACGAGCAGTACTTC.

The J gene is TRBJ1-6, the V gene TRBV14; maybe TRBD1 (5 bases). This CDR3 contains 17 residues. In germline, CDR1 is SGHDN, CDR2 FVKESK. The ends were cut back, 1 base at V and 9 bases at J, with 19 bases in the middle. CDR3 loop: CASSQGGGVFTFSPLHF. In DNA form, the CDR3 reads TGTGCCAGCAGCCAAGGGGGGGGGGTATTTACGTTTTCACCCCTCCACTTT.

The chain uses TRBV30 and TRBJ1-5, with 7 bases that match TRBD1. CDR1 is GTSNPN, CDR2 SVGIG, per germline (reference sequence). The CDR3 spans 14 residues. The junction had 5 bases not matched to a gene; V was cut back by 0 bases and J by 6 bases. CDR3 bases: TGTGCCTGGAGTGTAGGGCAGGGGGGTCAGCCCCAGCATTTT. This codes for CAWSVGQGGQPQHF.

For the CDR3, the DNA is TGTGCCTGGAAATCTAATCAAGAGACCCAGTACTTC. Amino acid sequence: CAWKSNQETQYF. V usage is TRBV30 and J usage is TRBJ2-5; D gene ambiguous. CDR3 size: 12 residues. Germline CDR1 reads GTSNPN; CDR2 reads SVGIG (reference sequence). Trimming took 4 bases from V and 2 from J, leaving 8 bases between them.

The chain couples TRBV7-2 to TRBJ2-3; D unresolved. The V gene's germline CDR1 is SGHTA and CDR2 FQGNSA. The length of the CDR3 is 13 residues. Trimming stripped 3 bases from V and 11 bases from J, with 15 bases between. DNA for the CDR3: TGTGCCAGCAGCTTGGGCAACACAGATCTGCAGTATTTT. Its protein product is CASSLGNTDLQYF.

This clonotype appeared many times. The V and J genes are TRBV28 and TRBJ2-1; the match to TRBD2 covers 8 bases. The CDR3 runs to 14 residues. V lost 0 bases and J lost 9; bases outside the gene matches: 4. Looked up from germline, CDR1 is MDHEN and CDR2 is SYDVKM. As DNA, the CDR3 is TGTGCCAGCAGTTTATGGCGGGAGGCACCTGAGCAGTTCTTC. The encoded protein is CASSLWREAPEQFF.

This clonotype occurred a few times. The chain recombines TRBV2 with TRBJ2-3; 9 bases line up with TRBD2. After removal of 1 base from V and 8 bases from J, the junction contained 7 bases not matched to a gene. This CDR3 spans 15 amino acids. Germline CDR1 and CDR2: SNHLY and FYNNEI. CDR3 protein: CASSEVGGRERTQYF. The CDR3, as DNA: TGTGCCAGCAGTGAAGTGGGCGGGAGGGAGCGTACGCAGTATTTT.

This clonotype was picked up many times. The chain combines TRBV7-2 with TRBJ1-2; TRBD1 aligns across 9 bases. Losses at the gene ends were 5 bases for V and 4 bases for J; bases not matched to a gene: 8. The CDR3 is made up of 15 amino acids. Germline CDR1 and CDR2: SGHTA and FQGNSA. CDR3 DNA: TGTGCCAGCAGCACGACCGGGACAGGGAGCTATGGCTACACCTTC. Amino acid sequence: CASSTTGTGSYGYTF.

The rearrangement uses TRBV30 and TRBJ1-5; D is unclear. This CDR3 is 15 amino acids long. From germline, CDR1 is GTSNPN and CDR2 SVGIG (reference sequence). V shed 0 bases and J shed 4 bases, with 13 bases lying between them. The CDR3 bases are TGTGCCTGGAGTGTACGGCAGCGGAATAATCAGCCCCAGCATTTT. Translation: CAWSVRQRNNQPQHF.

This rearrangement joins TRBV28 to TRBJ1-5, with D possibly being TRBD1 (6 bases). Germline CDR1 MDHEN, CDR2 SYDVKM. This CDR3 is 14 amino acids long. V dropped 2 bases and J dropped 6 bases, with 11 bases sitting between them. The CDR3 protein is CASSLVGGSQPQHF. CDR3 coding DNA: TGTGCCAGCAGTTTAGTAGGGGGGAGTCAGCCCCAGCATTTT. Full variable domain (missing parts from reference TRBV28 and TRBJ1-5): DVKVTQSSRYLVKRTGEKVFLECVQDMDHENMFWYRQDPGLGLRLIYFSYDVKMKEKGDIPEGYSVSREKKERFSLILESASTNQTSMYLCASSLVGGSQPQHFGDGTRLSIL.

This clonotype was seen at least ten times. The chain joins TRBV6-6 to TRBJ1-5; no clear D gene. This CDR3 has 14 amino acids. V was clipped by 5 bases and J by 3 bases, with 11 bases between them. CDR1 and CDR2 (germline): MNHNY, SVGAGI (reference sequence). CDR3 in amino acids: CASSRSTVNQPQHF. CDR3 nucleotides: TGTGCCAGCAGTAGAAGTACGGTCAATCAGCCCCAGCATTTT.

The sample holds many counts of this clonotype. The V call is TRBV7-2, the J call TRBJ1-6; D gene uncertain. V was pared by 3 bases and J by 8 bases, with 11 bases between. This CDR3 region has 14 residues. CDR1 is SGHTA, CDR2 FQGNSA, per germline. The CDR3 sequence is CASSFLLDDSPLHF. CDR3 in DNA: TGTGCCAGCAGCTTCCTTTTAGATGATTCACCCCTCCACTTT.

This clonotype was recorded many times. CDR3: CAISIIAGGSYNEQFF. The CDR3, as DNA: TGTGCCATCAGTATCATAGCGGGAGGGTCCTACAATGAGCAGTTCTTC. This chain links TRBV10-3 with TRBJ2-1, with 11 bases aligning to TRBD2. Germline assignment: CDR1 ENHRY and CDR2 SYGVKD. This CDR3 contains 16 residues. The V gene end was trimmed by 5 bases and the J gene end by 1 base; junction bases not matched to a gene: 4.

This clonotype was detected only once. The V gene is TRBV19, the J gene TRBJ1-3; D unresolved. V lost 5 bases, J lost 8 bases, and 16 bases lay in between. The CDR3 runs 14 residues. CDR1 is LNHDA and CDR2 is SQIVND in the germline V gene (reference sequence). The CDR3 loop reads CASSPWTYEDTIYF. In nucleotides, the CDR3 is TGTGCCAGTAGTCCGTGGACCTACGAGGACACCATATATTTT.

Many counts were recorded for this clonotype. V usage is TRBV10-3 and J usage is TRBJ2-3; D possibly corresponds to TRBD1 (5 bases). In germline, CDR1 is ENHRY, CDR2 SYGVKD. The V end lost 6 bases, the J end lost 3 bases, and 19 bases lay between the germline ends. The CDR3 loop spans 16 amino acids. The CDR3 region has the DNA TGTGCCATCAGGGTAGCCCGGCCCAAGGGGACAGATACGCAGTATTTT. This encodes CAIRVARPKGTDTQYF.

This clonotype was seen at least ten times. The J gene is TRBJ2-2, the V gene TRBV7-2, with D hard to call. V lost 1 base and J lost 0, with 6 bases in between. From germline, CDR1 is SGHTA and CDR2 FQGNSA. This CDR3 contains 15 residues. CDR3 DNA: TGTGCCAGCAGCTTAGGCGGATCGAACACCGGGGAGCTGTTTTTT. Translated: CASSLGGSNTGELFF.

This clonotype showed up just a few times. V usage is TRBV14 and J usage is TRBJ1-2; 7 bases match TRBD1. Germline lookup yields CDR1 SGHDN and CDR2 FVKESK. This CDR3 is 15 amino acids long. V gave up 2 bases and J gave up 4 bases; unmatched junction bases: 7. This CDR3 is CASSQPGQQFYGYTF. CDR3 DNA sequence: TGTGCCAGCAGCCAACCGGGACAGCAGTTCTATGGCTACACCTTC. Looking up the rest from reference TRBV14 and TRBJ1-2 gives the full variable domain: EAGVTQFPSHSVIEKGQTVTLRCDPISGHDNLYWYRRVMGKEIKFLLHFVKESKQDESGMPNNRFLAERTGGTYSTLKVQPAELEDSGVYFCASSQPGQQFYGYTFGSGTRLTVV.